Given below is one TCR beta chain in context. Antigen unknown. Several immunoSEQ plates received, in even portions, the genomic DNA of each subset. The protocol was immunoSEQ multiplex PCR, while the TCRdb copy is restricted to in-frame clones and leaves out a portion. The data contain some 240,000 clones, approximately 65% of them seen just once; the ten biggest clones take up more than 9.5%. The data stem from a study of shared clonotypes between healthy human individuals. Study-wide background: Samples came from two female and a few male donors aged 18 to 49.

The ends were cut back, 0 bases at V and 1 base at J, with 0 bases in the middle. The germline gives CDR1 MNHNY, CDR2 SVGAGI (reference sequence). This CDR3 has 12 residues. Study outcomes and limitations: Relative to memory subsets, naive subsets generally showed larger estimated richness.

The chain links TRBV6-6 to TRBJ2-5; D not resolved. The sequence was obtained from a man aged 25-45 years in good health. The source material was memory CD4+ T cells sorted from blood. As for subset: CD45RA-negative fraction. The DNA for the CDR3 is TGTGCCAGCAGTTACTCCCAAGAGACCCAGTACTTC. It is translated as CASSYSQETQYF.